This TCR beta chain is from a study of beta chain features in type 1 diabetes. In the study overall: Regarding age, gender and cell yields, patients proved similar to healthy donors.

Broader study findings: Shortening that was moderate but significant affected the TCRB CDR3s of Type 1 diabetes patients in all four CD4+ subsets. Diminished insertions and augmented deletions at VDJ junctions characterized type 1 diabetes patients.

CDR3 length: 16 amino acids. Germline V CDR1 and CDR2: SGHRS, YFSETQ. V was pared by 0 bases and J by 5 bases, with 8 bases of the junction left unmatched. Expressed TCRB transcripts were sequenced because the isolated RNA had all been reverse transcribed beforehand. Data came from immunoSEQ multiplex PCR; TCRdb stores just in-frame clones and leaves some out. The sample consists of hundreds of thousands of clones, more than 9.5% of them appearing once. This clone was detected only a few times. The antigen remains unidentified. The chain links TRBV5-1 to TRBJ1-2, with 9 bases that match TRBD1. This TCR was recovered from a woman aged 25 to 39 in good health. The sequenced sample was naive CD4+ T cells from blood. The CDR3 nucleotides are TGCGCCAGCAGCTTGGATGCGGACAGGGGAGCGTATGGCTACACCTTC. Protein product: CASSLDADRGAYGYTF.